This is a list of T cell receptor beta chains from one sample in a study of PD-L1 blockade in urothelial cancer. The data were produced by immunoSEQ multiplex PCR, yet TCRdb's version contains in-frame clones alone and is incomplete. The profile shows about 51,000 clones, roughly 91% of them singletons. Sample: PBMCs, taken around atezolizumab (anti-PD-L1) treatment. The receptors come from a man aged 60 to 69 with urothelial cancer. CDR3s include the opening cysteine and the closing phenylalanine or tryptophan. A D gene is named only where the DNA matches it firmly. Clone size appears in some rows only: once, few, many, or a class for an expanded clone.

V gene	D gene	J gene	clone size	CDR3 protein	CDR3 DNA
TRBV6-1	TRBD2	TRBJ2-1	few	CASSEVLGLAGAYNEQFF	TGTGCCAGCAGTGAAGTTTTAGGACTAGCGGGGGCCTACAATGAGCAGTTCTTC
TRBV7-8	TRBD1	TRBJ1-1	.	CASSLNRGTEAFF	TGTGCCAGCAGCTTAAACAGGGGCACTGAAGCTTTCTTT
TRBV10-2	TRBD2	TRBJ2-3	.	CASSAAGGPPRRYF	TGCGCCAGCAGTGCGGCGGGAGGTCCCCCTCGACGGTATTTT
TRBV2	.	TRBJ1-1	.	CASSAEDSEAFF	TGTGCCAGCAGTGCAGAGGACAGTGAAGCTTTCTTT
TRBV7-9	.	TRBJ1-4	.	CASSPDTGREKLFF	TGTGCCAGCAGCCCAGACACCGGAAGGGAAAAACTGTTTTTT
TRBV19	.	TRBJ1-2	.	CASSIQGRPATDSYGYTF	TGTGCCAGTAGTATCCAAGGTCGGCCCGCGACAGATTCCTATGGCTACACCTTC
TRBV7-9	.	TRBJ2-1	.	CASSPPGGGNNEQFF	TGTGCCAGCAGCCCCCCGGGCGGAGGAAACAATGAGCAGTTCTTC
TRBV10-3	.	TRBJ1-3	.	CAISEQEVSGNTIYF	TGTGCCATCAGTGAGCAAGAGGTATCTGGAAACACCATATATTTT
TRBV7-9	.	TRBJ1-1	.	CASSLGHGAFF	TGTGCCAGCAGCTTAGGACATGGAGCTTTCTTT
TRBV11-2	TRBD2	TRBJ2-2	.	CASSLITSGRNGELFF	TGTGCCAGCAGCTTAATAACTAGCGGGAGAAACGGGGAGCTGTTTTTT
TRBV7-9	.	TRBJ1-2	.	CASSLRGRDYGYTF	TGTGCCAGCAGCTTAAGAGGGAGGGACTATGGCTACACCTTC
TRBV4-2	.	TRBJ2-2	.	CASSQVGQGNTGELFF	TGTGCCAGCAGCCAAGTTGGGCAGGGGAACACCGGGGAGCTGTTTTTT
TRBV4-1	.	TRBJ1-1	.	CASSQVSRVYTEAFF	TGCGCCAGCAGCCAAGTTTCCAGGGTCTACACTGAAGCTTTCTTT
TRBV4-1	.	TRBJ2-1	.	CASSQEVLGNEQFF	TGCGCCAGCAGCCAAGAGGTTCTAGGCAATGAGCAGTTCTTC
TRBV13	TRBD1	TRBJ1-6	.	CASSLGQVINSPLHF	TGTGCCAGCAGCCTAGGACAGGTTATTAATTCACCCCTCCACTTT
TRBV11-2	.	TRBJ2-7	.	CASSFSGGYEQYF	TGTGCCAGCAGCTTTTCCGGAGGCTACGAGCAGTACTTC
TRBV15	TRBD1	TRBJ1-1	.	CATSRGTGKNTEAFF	TGTGCCACCAGCAGAGGGACAGGGAAGAACACTGAAGCTTTCTTT
TRBV5-1	.	TRBJ2-1	once	CASSLAGRDNEQFF	TGCGCCAGCAGCTTGGCCGGTCGGGACAATGAGCAGTTCTTC
TRBV18	.	TRBJ1-4	.	CASSQGPGLEKLFF	TGTGCCAGCTCCCAGGGCCCGGGTTTGGAAAAACTGTTTTTT
TRBV12-5	TRBD2	TRBJ2-3	.	CASVPAGGINTDTQYF	TGTGCTAGTGTTCCAGCGGGGGGCATAAACACAGATACGCAGTATTTT
TRBV19	.	TRBJ2-1	.	CASSWGRDYEQFF	TGTGCCAGTAGTTGGGGCAGGGACTATGAGCAGTTCTTC
TRBV5-1	.	TRBJ2-3	.	CASTTTGTDTQYF	TGCGCCAGCACCACGACTGGCACAGATACGCAGTATTTT
TRBV6-5	TRBD1	TRBJ1-2	once	CASSYGQGAANYGYTF	TGTGCCAGCAGTTACGGGCAGGGGGCTGCGAACTATGGCTACACCTTC
TRBV7-2	TRBD1	TRBJ2-1	.	CASSFRDRVKQFF	TGTGCCAGCAGCTTCAGAGACAGGGTCAAGCAGTTCTTC
TRBV5-1	.	TRBJ1-4	.	CASSSRTGPATNEKLFF	TGCGCCAGCAGCTCCCGAACAGGGCCGGCAACTAATGAAAAACTGTTTTTT
TRBV5-1	.	TRBJ2-5	once	CASSLGVRGETQYF	TGCGCCAGCAGCTTGGGTGTCCGGGGTGAGACCCAGTACTTC
TRBV21-1	.	TRBJ1-5	few	CASSKDRSHSNQPQHF	TGTGCCAGCAGCAAAGACAGGTCGCATAGCAATCAGCCCCAGCATTTT
TRBV7-2	TRBD2	TRBJ2-1	once	CASSLFWAGGSYNEQFF	TGTGCCAGCAGCTTATTTTGGGCGGGGGGTTCCTACAATGAGCAGTTCTTC
TRBV9	.	TRBJ2-3	.	CASSVAGKGGPWADTQYF	TGTGCCAGCAGCGTAGCGGGAAAGGGCGGCCCGTGGGCAGATACGCAGTATTTT
TRBV5-1	.	TRBJ1-5	.	CASSPRTGSNQPQHF	TGCGCCAGCAGCCCTCGCACAGGATCCAATCAGCCCCAGCATTTT
TRBV19	.	TRBJ1-2	few	CATLNREYGYTF	TGTGCCACGCTGAACAGGGAATATGGCTACACCTTC
TRBV6-5	TRBD2	TRBJ2-3	.	CASKSGGASDTQYF	TGTGCCAGCAAGAGCGGGGGGGCCTCCGATACGCAGTATTTT
TRBV13	TRBD2	TRBJ2-4	.	CASSLTSGRAMIGKNIQYF	TGTGCCAGCAGCTTGACTAGCGGGAGGGCCATGATCGGCAAAAACATTCAGTACTTC
TRBV7-3	.	TRBJ2-3	.	CASSSSTDTQYF	TGTGCCAGCAGTTCTAGCACAGATACGCAGTATTTT
TRBV5-4	.	TRBJ2-7	.	CASSLASGTLRFEQYF	TGTGCCAGCAGCTTGGCCTCGGGAACCTTACGATTCGAGCAGTACTTC
TRBV2	.	TRBJ2-3	once	CASSIQTDTQYF	TGTGCCAGCAGTATACAAACAGATACGCAGTATTTT
TRBV28	.	TRBJ1-2	.	CASSLTTLQASIYTF	TGTGCCAGCAGTTTAACAACCCTACAGGCGTCGATCTACACCTTC
TRBV6-1	.	TRBJ2-3	few	CASKLTPGSTDTQYF	TGTGCCAGCAAATTGACTCCCGGTAGCACAGATACGCAGTATTTT
TRBV5-1	TRBD1	TRBJ1-1	.	CASKTQGAPTEAFF	TGCGCCAGCAAGACACAGGGGGCGCCCACTGAAGCTTTCTTT
TRBV10-3	TRBD1	TRBJ1-1	.	CAITDSPGQPMNTEAFF	TGTGCCATCACCGACTCACCGGGACAGCCAATGAACACTGAAGCTTTCTTT
TRBV11-2	.	TRBJ2-1	.	CASSQGWTRGNEQFF	TGTGCCAGCAGCCAAGGCTGGACCCGGGGGAATGAGCAGTTCTTC
TRBV7-2	TRBD2	TRBJ2-3	.	CASSSSPGRGSWGGDTQYF	TGTGCCAGCAGCTCTTCCCCTGGTCGCGGATCCTGGGGGGGGGATACGCAGTATTTT
TRBV19	TRBD1	TRBJ1-6	.	CASSISQTHWGTGGSPLHF	TGTGCCAGTAGTATTTCTCAAACCCACTGGGGGACAGGGGGCTCACCCCTCCACTTT
TRBV7-9	TRBD2	TRBJ2-7	.	CASSFSSGSSGYEQYF	TGTGCCAGCAGCTTTTCTAGCGGGAGTAGTGGGTACGAGCAGTACTTC
TRBV29-1	.	TRBJ2-6	.	CSVAYGSSGANVLTF	TGCAGCGTTGCCTATGGTAGTTCTGGGGCCAACGTCCTGACTTTC